Sequencing of this T cell receptor beta chain was carried out in a study of technical replicates of blood from a handful of donors. Using immunoSEQ multiplex PCR, the repertoire was profiled, and TCRdb retains in-frame clones only, with some absent. The sample lists 75,000 to 100,000 clones, less than 95% seen once, with roughly 0.35% in the top ten. This clone was observed a single time. The CDR3 is 15 amino acids. Germline CDR1 reads GTSNPN; CDR2 reads SVGIG (reference sequence). V lost 0 bases and J 4 bases, leaving 15 bases between the germline ends. This sequence originates from a human donor in good health. The chain couples TRBV30 to TRBJ1-2; a weak D match, TRBD1 (5 bases). Sequences were obtained from T cells isolated from PBMCs. The CDR3 region has the DNA TGTGCCTGGAGTGTACCCCGACAGAGCTTCTATGGCTACACCTTC. Its translation: CAWSVPRQSFYGYTF.